The entry below gives a single T cell receptor beta chain sequence along with its context. This sample was taken from a study of blood T cell repertoires in COVID-19. This CDR3 has 15 amino acids. Trimming at V came to 3 bases and at J to 3 bases, leaving 4 bases not matched to a gene. Germline V gives CDR1 MNHNY, CDR2 SVGAGI (reference sequence). TCRdb keeps only in-frame clones here, not all; method: immunoSEQ multiplex PCR. The table has 200,000 to 250,000 clones, roughly 85% seen once. This TCR came from a man aged 45 to 65 with COVID-19, enrolled during active disease. Sequenced input: peripheral blood. The rearrangement links TRBV6-6 to TRBJ1-2; 10 bases fit TRBD1. The DNA of the CDR3 is TGTGCCAGCAGTTATTCCGGGACAGGGGACTATGGCTACACCTTC. Its protein is CASSYSGTGDYGYTF.